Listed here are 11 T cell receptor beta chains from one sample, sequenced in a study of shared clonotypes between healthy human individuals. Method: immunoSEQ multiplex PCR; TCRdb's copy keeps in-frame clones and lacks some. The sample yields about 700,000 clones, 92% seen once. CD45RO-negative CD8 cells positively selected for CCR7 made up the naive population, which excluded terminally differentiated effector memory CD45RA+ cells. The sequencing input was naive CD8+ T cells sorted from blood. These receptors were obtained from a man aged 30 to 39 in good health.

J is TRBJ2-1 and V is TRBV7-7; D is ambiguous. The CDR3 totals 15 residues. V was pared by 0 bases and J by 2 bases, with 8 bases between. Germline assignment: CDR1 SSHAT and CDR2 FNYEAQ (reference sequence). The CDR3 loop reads CASSLAVTTYNEQFF. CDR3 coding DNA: TGTGCCAGCAGCTTAGCCGTGACAACCTACAATGAGCAGTTCTTC.

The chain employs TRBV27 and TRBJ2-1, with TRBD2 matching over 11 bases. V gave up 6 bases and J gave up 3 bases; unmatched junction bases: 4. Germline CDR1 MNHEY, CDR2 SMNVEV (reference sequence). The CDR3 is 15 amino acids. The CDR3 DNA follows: TGTGCCAGCAGACTTCTAGCGGGAGGCTACAATGAGCAGTTCTTC. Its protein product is CASRLLAGGYNEQFF.

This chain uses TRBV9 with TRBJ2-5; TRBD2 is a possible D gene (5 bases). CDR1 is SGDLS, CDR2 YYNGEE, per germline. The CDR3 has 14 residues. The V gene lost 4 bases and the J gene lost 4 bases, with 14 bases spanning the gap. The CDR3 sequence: CASSLSGAAETQYF. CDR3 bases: TGTGCCAGCAGCCTGAGCGGAGCAGCAGAGACCCAGTACTTC.

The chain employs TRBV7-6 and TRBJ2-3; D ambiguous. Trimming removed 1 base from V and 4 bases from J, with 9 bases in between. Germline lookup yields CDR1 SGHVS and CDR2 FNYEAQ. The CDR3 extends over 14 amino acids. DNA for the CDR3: TGTGCCAGCAGCTTAGTTGCCTACGCAGATACGCAGTATTTT. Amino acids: CASSLVAYADTQYF.

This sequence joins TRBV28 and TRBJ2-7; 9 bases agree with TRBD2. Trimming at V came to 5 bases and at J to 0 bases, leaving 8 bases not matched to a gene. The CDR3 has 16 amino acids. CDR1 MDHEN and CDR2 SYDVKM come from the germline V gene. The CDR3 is CASSEIAGASSYEQYF. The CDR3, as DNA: TGTGCCAGCAGTGAGATAGCGGGAGCGAGCTCCTACGAGCAGTACTTC.

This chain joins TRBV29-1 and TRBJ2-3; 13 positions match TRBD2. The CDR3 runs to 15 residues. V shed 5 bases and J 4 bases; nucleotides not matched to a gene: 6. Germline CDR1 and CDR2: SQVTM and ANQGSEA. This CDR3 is CSVLTSGRSADTQYF. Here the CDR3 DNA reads TGCAGCGTTCTGACTAGCGGGAGGTCAGCAGATACGCAGTATTTT.

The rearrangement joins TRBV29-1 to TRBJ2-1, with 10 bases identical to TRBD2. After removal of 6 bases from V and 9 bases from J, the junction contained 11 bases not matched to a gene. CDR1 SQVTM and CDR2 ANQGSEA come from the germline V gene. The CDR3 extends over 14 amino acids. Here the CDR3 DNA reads TGCAGCGTAGCCGGGACTAGCGCGCGCGGTGAGCAGTTCTTC. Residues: CSVAGTSARGEQFF.

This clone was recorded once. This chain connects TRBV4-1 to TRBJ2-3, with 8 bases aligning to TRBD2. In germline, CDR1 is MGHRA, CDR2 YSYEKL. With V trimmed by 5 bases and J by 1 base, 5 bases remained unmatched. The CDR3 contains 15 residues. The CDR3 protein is CASSVSGKGTDTQYF. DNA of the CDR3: TGCGCCAGCAGCGTTAGCGGGAAGGGCACAGATACGCAGTATTTT.

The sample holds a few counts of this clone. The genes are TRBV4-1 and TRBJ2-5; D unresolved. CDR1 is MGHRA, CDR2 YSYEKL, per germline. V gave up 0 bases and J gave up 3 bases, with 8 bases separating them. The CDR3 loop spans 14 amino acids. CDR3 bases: TGCGCCAGCAGCCAAGATAATCCCGAAGAGACCCAGTACTTC. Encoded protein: CASSQDNPEETQYF.

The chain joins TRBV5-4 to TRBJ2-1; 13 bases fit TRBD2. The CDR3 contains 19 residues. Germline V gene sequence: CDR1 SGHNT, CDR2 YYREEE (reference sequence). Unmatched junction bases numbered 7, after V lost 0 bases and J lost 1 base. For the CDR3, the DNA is TGTGCCAGCAGCTTGGATGGACTAGCGGGAGTTAGTTCCTACAATGAGCAGTTCTTC. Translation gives CASSLDGLAGVSSYNEQFF.

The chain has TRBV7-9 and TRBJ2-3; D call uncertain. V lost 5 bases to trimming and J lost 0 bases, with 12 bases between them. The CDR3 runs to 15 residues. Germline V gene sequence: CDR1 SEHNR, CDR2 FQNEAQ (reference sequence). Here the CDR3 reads CASSPLRHSTDTQYF. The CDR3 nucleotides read TGTGCCAGCAGCCCTTTGAGGCACAGCACAGATACGCAGTATTTT.